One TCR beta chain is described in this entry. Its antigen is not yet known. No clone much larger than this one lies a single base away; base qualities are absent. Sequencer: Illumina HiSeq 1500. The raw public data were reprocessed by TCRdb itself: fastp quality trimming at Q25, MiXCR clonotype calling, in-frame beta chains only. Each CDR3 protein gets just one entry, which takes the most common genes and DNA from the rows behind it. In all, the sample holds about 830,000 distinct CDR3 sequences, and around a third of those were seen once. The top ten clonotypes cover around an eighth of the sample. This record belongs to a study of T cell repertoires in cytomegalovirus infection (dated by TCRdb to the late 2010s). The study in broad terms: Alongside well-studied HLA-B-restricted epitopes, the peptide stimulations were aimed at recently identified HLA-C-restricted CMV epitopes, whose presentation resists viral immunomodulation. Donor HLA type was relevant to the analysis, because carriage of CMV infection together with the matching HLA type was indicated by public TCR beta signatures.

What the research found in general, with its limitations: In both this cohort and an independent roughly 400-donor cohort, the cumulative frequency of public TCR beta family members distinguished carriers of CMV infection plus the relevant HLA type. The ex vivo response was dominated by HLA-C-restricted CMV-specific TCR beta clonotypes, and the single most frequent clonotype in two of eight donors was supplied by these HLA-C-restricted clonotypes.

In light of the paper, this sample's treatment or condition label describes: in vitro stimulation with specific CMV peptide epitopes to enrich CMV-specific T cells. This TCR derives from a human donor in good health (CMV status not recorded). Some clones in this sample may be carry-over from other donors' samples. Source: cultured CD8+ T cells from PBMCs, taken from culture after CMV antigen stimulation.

The DNA sequence is given as TGCGCCAGCAGCCATGAACAGGGGGCGGAAGGGGAGCTGTTTTTT. Its product reads: CASSHEQGAEGELFF. Recombination joined TRBV4-1 with TRBJ2-2, and 9 junctional nucleotides match TRBD1. For this chain, trimming is 3 bases at the V end and 8 bases at the J end, and the number of junction bases without a gene match is 7. The CDR3, from cysteine to phenylalanine, totals 15 residues. CDR3 DNA only is kept here, 45 bases in frame from base 1. The germline V gene yields MGHRA for CDR1 and YSYEKL for CDR2.